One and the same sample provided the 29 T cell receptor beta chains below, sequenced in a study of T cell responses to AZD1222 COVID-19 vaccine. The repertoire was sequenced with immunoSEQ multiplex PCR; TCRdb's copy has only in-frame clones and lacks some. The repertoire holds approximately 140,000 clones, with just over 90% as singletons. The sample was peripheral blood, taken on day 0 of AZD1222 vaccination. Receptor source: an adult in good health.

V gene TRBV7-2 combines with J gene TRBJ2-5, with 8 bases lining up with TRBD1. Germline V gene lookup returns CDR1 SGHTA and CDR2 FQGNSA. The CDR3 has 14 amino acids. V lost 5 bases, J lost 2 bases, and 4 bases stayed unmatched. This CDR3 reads CASSRRDRQETQYF. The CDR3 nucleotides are TGTGCCAGCAGCAGGAGGGACAGGCAAGAGACCCAGTACTTC.

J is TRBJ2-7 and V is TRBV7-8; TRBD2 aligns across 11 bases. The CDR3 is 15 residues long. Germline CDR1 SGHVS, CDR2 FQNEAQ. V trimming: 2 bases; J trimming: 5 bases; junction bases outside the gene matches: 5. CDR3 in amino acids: CASSLLTSGKDEQYF. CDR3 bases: TGTGCCAGCAGCTTACTGACTAGCGGGAAGGACGAGCAGTACTTC.

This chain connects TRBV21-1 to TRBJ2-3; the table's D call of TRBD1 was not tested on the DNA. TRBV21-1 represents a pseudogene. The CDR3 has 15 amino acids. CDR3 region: CASSARDRGTDTQYF. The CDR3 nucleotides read TGTGCCAGCAGCGCTCGGGACAGGGGAACAGATACGCAGTATTTT.

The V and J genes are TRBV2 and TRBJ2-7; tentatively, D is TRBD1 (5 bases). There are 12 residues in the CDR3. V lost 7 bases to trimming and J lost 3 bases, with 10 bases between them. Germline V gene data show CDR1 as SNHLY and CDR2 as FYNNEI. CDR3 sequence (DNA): TGTGCCAGCATAGGGGCACTCTACGAGCAGTACTTC. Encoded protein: CASIGALYEQYF.

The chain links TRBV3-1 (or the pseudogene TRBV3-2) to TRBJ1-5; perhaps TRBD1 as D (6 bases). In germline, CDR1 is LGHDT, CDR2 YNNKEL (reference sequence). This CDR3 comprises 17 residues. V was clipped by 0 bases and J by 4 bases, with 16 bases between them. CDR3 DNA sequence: TGTGCCAGCAGCCAAGATTGGGCGGGGGGCCGAAATCAGCCCCAGCATTTT. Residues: CASSQDWAGGRNQPQHF.

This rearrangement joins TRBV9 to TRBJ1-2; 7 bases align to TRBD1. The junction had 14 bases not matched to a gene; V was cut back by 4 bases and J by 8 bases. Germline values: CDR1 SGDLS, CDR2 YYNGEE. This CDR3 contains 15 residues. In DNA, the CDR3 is TGTGCCAGCAGCCCCCGACAGGGAGGGACCGGGGGCTACACCTTC. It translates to CASSPRQGGTGGYTF. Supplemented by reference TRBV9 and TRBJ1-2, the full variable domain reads DSGVTQTPKHLITATGQRVTLRCSPRSGDLSVYWYQQSLDQGLQFLIQYYNGEERAKGNILERFSAQQFPDLHSELNLSSLELGDSALYFCASSPRQGGTGGYTFGSGTRLTVV.

The CDR3 DNA reads as TGTGCCAGCAGTTACTCGACAGGGGTGAATTCACCCCTCCACTTT. Amino acid sequence: CASSYSTGVNSPLHF. The chain joins TRBV6-5 to TRBJ1-6; TRBD1 aligns across 8 bases. Trimming removed 0 bases from V and 7 bases from J; junction bases left unmatched: 2. CDR3 length: 15 residues. Germline V gene lookup returns CDR1 MNHEY and CDR2 SVGAGI.

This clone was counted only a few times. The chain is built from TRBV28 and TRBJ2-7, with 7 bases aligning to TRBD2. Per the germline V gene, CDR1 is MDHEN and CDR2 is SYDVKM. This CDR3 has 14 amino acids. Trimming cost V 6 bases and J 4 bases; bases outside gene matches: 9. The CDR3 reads CASRASGRPYEQYF. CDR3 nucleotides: TGTGCCAGCAGGGCTAGCGGACGACCTTACGAGCAGTACTTC.

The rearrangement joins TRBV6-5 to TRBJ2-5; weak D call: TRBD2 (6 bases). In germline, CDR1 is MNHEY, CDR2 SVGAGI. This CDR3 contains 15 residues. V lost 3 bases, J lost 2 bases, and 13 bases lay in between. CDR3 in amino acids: CASSYGGSGQETQYF. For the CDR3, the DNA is TGTGCCAGCAGTTATGGGGGGTCCGGGCAAGAGACCCAGTACTTC.

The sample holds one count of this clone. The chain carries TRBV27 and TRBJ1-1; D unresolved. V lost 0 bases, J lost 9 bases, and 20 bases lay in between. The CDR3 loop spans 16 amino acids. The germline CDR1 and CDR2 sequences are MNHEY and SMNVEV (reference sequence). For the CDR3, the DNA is TGTGCCAGCAGTTTATCGCTGGCCGGCATCAGTCGGAAAGCTTTCTTT. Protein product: CASSLSLAGISRKAFF.

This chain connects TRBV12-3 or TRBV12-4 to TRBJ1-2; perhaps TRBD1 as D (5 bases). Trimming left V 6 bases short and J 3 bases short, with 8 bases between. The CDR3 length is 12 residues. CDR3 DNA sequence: TGTGCCAGCAGCAAGACAGACTATGGCTACACCTTC. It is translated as CASSKTDYGYTF.

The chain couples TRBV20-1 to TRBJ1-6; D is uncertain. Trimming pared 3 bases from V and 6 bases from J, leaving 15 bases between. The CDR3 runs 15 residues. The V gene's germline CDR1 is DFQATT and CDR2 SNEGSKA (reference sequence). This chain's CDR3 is CSASARTAFNSPLHF. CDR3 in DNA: TGCAGTGCTAGTGCCAGGACGGCATTTAATTCACCCCTCCACTTT.

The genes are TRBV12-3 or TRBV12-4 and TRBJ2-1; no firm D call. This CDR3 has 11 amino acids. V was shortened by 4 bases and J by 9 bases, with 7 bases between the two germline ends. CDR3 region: CASSWSSEQFF. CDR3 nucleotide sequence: TGTGCCAGCAGTTGGTCCAGTGAGCAGTTCTTC.

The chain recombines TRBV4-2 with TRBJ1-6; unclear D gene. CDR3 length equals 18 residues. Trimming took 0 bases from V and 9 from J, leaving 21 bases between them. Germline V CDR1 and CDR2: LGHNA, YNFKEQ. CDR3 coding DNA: TGTGCCAGCAGCCAAGATAAACTTGTCGAGACGGCTTTTTCACCCCTCCACTTT. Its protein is CASSQDKLVETAFSPLHF.

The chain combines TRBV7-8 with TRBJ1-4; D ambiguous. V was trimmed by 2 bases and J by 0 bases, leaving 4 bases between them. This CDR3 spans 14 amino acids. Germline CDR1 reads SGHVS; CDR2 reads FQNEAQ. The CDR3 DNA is TGTGCCAGCAGCTTATTTGCAACTAATGAAAAACTGTTTTTT. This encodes CASSLFATNEKLFF.

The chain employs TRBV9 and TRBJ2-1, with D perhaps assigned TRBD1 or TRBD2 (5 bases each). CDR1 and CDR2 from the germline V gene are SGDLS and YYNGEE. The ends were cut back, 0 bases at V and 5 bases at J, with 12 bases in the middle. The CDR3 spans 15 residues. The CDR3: CASSVDGNRHNEQFF. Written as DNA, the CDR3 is TGTGCCAGCAGCGTAGACGGGAACAGGCACAATGAGCAGTTCTTC.

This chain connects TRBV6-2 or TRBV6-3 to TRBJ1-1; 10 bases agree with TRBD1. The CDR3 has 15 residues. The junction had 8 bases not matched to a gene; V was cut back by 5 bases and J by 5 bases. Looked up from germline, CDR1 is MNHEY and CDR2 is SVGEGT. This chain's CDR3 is CASSRRTGGSTEAFF. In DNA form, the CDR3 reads TGTGCCAGCAGTCGGAGGACAGGGGGGTCTACTGAAGCTTTCTTT.

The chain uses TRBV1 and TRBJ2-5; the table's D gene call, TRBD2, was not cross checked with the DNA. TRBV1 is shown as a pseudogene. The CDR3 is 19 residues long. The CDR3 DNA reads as TGCACCAGCAGCCAAGGGCCGGGACTAGCGGGAGTCGGGCAAGAGACCCAGTACTTC. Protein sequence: CTSSQGPGLAGVGQETQYF.

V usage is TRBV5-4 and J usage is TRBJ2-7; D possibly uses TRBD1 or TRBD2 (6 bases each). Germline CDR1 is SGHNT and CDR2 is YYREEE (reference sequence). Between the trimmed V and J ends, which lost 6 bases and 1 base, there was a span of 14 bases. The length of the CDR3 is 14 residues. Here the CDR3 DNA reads TGTGCCAGCACCCCGGGGGCTTCTTCCTACGAGCAGTACTTC. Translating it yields CASTPGASSYEQYF.

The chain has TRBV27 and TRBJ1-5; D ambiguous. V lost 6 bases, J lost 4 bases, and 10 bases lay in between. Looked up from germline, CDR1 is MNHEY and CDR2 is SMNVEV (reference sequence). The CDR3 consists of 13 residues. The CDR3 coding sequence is TGTGCCAGCAGCCCGTATCGAAATCAGCCCCAGCATTTT. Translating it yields CASSPYRNQPQHF.

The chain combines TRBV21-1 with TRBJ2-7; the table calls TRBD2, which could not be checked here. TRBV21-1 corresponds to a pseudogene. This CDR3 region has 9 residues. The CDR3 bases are TGTGCCAGCAGCAAAATTCGGGATGTC. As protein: CASSKIRDV.

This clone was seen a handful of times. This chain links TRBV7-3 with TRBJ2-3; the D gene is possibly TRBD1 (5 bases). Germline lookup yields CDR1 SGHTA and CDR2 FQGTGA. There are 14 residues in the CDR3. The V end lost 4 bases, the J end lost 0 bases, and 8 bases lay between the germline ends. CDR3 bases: TGTGCCAGCAGCTCACAGGTCAGCACAGATACGCAGTATTTT. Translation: CASSSQVSTDTQYF.

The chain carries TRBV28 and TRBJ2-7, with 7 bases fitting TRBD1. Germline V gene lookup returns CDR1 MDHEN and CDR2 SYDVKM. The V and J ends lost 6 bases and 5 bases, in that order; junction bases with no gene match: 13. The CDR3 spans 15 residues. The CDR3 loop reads CASSRPGGRLDEQYF. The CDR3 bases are TGTGCCAGCAGCCGCCCAGGGGGAAGATTGGACGAGCAGTACTTC.

CDR3 sequence: CASSLFMGRGYTEAFF. DNA of the CDR3: TGTGCCAGCAGCTTATTTATGGGTCGTGGGTACACTGAAGCTTTCTTT. The V and J genes are TRBV11-2 and TRBJ1-1; D gene ambiguous. Germline CDR1 reads SGHAT; CDR2 reads FQNNGV. The CDR3 is made up of 16 amino acids. The V end lost 2 bases, the J end lost 3 bases, and 16 bases lay between the germline ends.

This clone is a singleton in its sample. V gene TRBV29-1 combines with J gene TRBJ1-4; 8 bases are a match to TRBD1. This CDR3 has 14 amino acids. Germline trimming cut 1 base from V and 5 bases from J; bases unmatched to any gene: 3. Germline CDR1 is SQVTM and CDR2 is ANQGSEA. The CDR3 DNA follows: TGCAGCGTTGAAGGGACAGGGACAAATGAAAAACTGTTTTTT. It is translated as CSVEGTGTNEKLFF. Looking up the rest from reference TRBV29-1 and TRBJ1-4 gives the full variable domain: SAVISQKPSRDICQRGTSLTIQCQVDSQVTMMFWYRQQPGQSLTLIATANQGSEATYESGFVIDKFPISRPNLTFSTLTVSNMSPEDSSIYLCSVEGTGTNEKLFFGSGTQLSVL.

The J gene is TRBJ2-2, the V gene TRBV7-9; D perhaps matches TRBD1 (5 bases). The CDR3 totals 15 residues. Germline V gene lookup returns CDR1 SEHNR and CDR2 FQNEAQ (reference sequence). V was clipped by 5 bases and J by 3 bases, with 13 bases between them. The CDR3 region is CASSLQGDYTGELFF. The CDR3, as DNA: TGTGCCAGCAGCCTCCAAGGGGATTACACCGGGGAGCTGTTTTTT.

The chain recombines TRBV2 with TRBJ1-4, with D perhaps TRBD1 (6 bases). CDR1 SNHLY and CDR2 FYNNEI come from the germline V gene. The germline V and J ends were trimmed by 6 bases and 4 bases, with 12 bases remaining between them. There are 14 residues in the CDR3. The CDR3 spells CASSTGPFNEKLFF. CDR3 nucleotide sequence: TGTGCCAGCAGCACAGGGCCTTTTAATGAAAAACTGTTTTTT.

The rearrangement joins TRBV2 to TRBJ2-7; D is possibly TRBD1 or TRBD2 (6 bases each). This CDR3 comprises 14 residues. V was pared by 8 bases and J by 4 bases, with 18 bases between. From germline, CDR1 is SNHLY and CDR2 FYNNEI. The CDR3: CASFGRGTPYEQYF. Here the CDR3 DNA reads TGTGCCAGCTTCGGGCGCGGGACACCATACGAGCAGTACTTC.

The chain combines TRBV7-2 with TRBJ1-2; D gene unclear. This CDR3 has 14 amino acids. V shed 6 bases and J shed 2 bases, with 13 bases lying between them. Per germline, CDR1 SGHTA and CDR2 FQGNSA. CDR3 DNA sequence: TGTGCCAGCAGTCCCCGTACGATCAACTATGGCTACACCTTC. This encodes CASSPRTINYGYTF.